This record concerns one T cell receptor beta chain sequence. The target antigen is unknown. Germline CDR1 is SQVTM and CDR2 is ANQGSEA. V lost 0 bases to trimming and J lost 3 bases, with 18 bases between them. The CDR3 extends over 17 amino acids. Both TRBC1 and TRBC2 were covered by a beta constant-region primer of two equimolar oligonucleotides. The ligated cDNA underwent four PCR rounds using SP2 and nested alpha and beta constant-region primers. TCRdb analysed the UMI-ligation and nested PCR reads with MiXCR anew, one entry per CDR3 protein. Here the sample spans roughly 92,000 distinct CDR3 sequences, approximately 10% being singletons. These data belong to a study of naive and memory T cell subsets. Whole-study findings and limits: A few larger clonotypes appeared in naive repertoires, especially CD8, possibly memory cells re-expressing CD45RA.

This receptor was obtained from a human donor in good health. V usage is TRBV29-1 and J usage is TRBJ2-1; D not certain. The sample comprised naive CD4+ T cells from blood. DNA of the CDR3: TGCAGCGTTGAAGATCGGATGAAGGGTCGGAACTACAATGAGCAGTTCTTC. Amino acid sequence: CSVEDRMKGRNYNEQFF.